One sample yielded the 5 T cell receptor beta chains listed below, sequenced in a study of CD4 T cells in relation to SARS-CoV-2 and coronaviruses. Generated by immunoSEQ multiplex PCR, the TCRdb table keeps only in-frame clones and is missing some. The sample carries about 26,000 clones, roughly 81% recorded once. Unexposed donor CD4+ T cells date from about 2011-2019, before the COVID-19 pandemic. CD4+ T cells were isolated from the cells after around 10 days of culture. No antigen has been identified for these receptors. Source material: CD4+ T cells from PBMCs, cultured in vitro. The receptors derive from a human donor in good health.

The CDR3 here is CAWSVSGNGSYEQYF. CDR3 bases: TGTGCCTGGAGTGTCTCAGGGAATGGTTCCTACGAGCAGTACTTC. V and J are TRBV30 and TRBJ2-7; maybe TRBD1 (5 bases). Germline CDR1 and CDR2: GTSNPN and SVGIG (reference sequence). The CDR3 contains 15 residues. Between the trimmed V and J ends, which lost 0 bases and 1 base, there was a span of 13 bases.

This clone was counted between two and nine times. V and J are TRBV30 and TRBJ2-7; the D is unclear. CDR3 length: 12 residues. Trimming cost V 1 base and J 3 bases, with 7 bases left between them. Germline CDR1 and CDR2: GTSNPN and SVGIG (reference sequence). Written as DNA, the CDR3 is TGTGCCTGGAGTGACACATACTACGAGCAGTACTTC. It yields the protein CAWSDTYYEQYF.

The CDR3 DNA follows: TGTGCCAGCTCGTCAACTAGCGGGAGAACCCTTAGCACAGATACGCAGTATTTT. It specifies CASSSTSGRTLSTDTQYF. The chain joins TRBV18 to TRBJ2-3; 11 nucleotides align to TRBD2. The trim removed 6 bases at V and 0 bases at J, leaving 11 bases unmatched. CDR1 and CDR2 from the germline V gene are KGHSH and LQKENI. CDR3 length equals 18 residues.

V is TRBV7-2 and J is TRBJ2-7; tentative D call: TRBD2 (7 bases). This CDR3 has 14 residues. CDR1 is SGHTA, CDR2 FQGNSA, per germline. V was cut by 1 base and J by 6 bases, with 13 bases left in between. CDR3 DNA: TGTGCCAGCAGCTTAGGGGGGGGCCCCCTCGAGCAGTACTTC. Encoded protein: CASSLGGGPLEQYF.

The V and J genes are TRBV7-9 and TRBJ1-1; maybe TRBD1 (5 bases). The CDR3 is 14 amino acids. V lost 1 base, J lost 5 bases, and 11 bases lay in between. Germline V lookup: CDR1 SEHNR, CDR2 FQNEAQ (reference sequence). CDR3 sequence: CASSLEGRITEAFF. CDR3 coding DNA: TGTGCCAGCAGCTTAGAGGGACGGATAACTGAAGCTTTCTTT.